A selection of T cell receptor beta chains follows, all from one sample in a study of blood T cells in healthy people across ages. Via MiXCR, TCRdb re-called the 5' RACE reads, giving one row per CDR3 protein. The sample contains roughly 2 million distinct CDR3 sequences, roughly 49% of which appear only once. Sequenced input: blood. These receptors were taken from a woman aged 40 to 50 in good health. Each CDR3 is given with its conserved first and last residue. Fields, in order: J gene, V gene, CDR3 length, D gene, clone size, CDR3 DNA, CDR3 protein. D genes are given only for firm matches. Not all rows give a size; the values are once, few, many and, for expanded clones, a class.

>TRBJ2-6|TRBV20-1|16|NA|NA
TGCAGTGCTAGAGATCAAGCACAGTCTGGGGCCAACGTCCTGACTTTC
CSARDQAQSGANVLTF
>TRBJ2-3|TRBV18|15|TRBD2|NA
TGTGCCAGCTCAACGACAGGCGGGGGGCAGGATACGCAGTATTTT
CASSTTGGGQDTQYF
>TRBJ1-6|TRBV9|15|TRBD1|NA
TGTGCCAGCAGCAACCGACAGGGGGTTAATCCACCCCTCCACTTT
CASSNRQGVNPPLHF
>TRBJ2-7|TRBV7-9|16|TRBD1|NA
TGTGCCAGCAGCTCCCCGGCGGGACAGGGTCAAAACGAGCAGTACTTC
CASSSPAGQGQNEQYF
>TRBJ2-1|TRBV20-1|15|NA|NA
TGCAGTGCTAGAGAGAGGGAGACCCCCTACAATGAGCAGTTCTTC
CSARERETPYNEQFF
>TRBJ2-5|TRBV10-1|14|NA|NA
TGCGCCAGCAGTGAGGGACCGCTCCAAGAGACCCAGTACTTC
CASSEGPLQETQYF
>TRBJ2-3|TRBV20-1|13|NA|few
TGCAGTTCTCCAAGCGGGTCCACAGATACGCAGTATTTT
CSSPSGSTDTQYF
>TRBJ2-3|TRBV7-6|17|TRBD1|NA
TGTGCCAGCAGCCCTATTTCCGGGACAGGGGCTTCAGATACGCAGTATTTT
CASSPISGTGASDTQYF
>TRBJ2-3|TRBV11-2|16|NA|NA
TGTGCCAGCAGCTTAGTCGGGGGAGCTGGGGCAGATACGCAGTATTTT
CASSLVGGAGADTQYF
>TRBJ2-3|TRBV15|13|NA|many
TGTGCCACCAGCAGACAGGGCACAGATACGCAGTATTTT
CATSRQGTDTQYF
>TRBJ2-3|TRBV4-2|11|NA|few
TGTGCCAGCAGCCAAGAAGGTGCGCAGTATTTT
CASSQEGAQYF
>TRBJ2-1|TRBV12-3/TRBV12-4|15|NA|NA
TGTGCCAGCTGCCAGGACGGGAGCTCCTACAATGAGCAGTTCTTC
CASCQDGSSYNEQFF
>TRBJ2-5|TRBV20-1|13|TRBD2|NA
TGCAGTGCCCCGCCGGGGGGGAAAGAGACCCAGTACTTC
CSAPPGGKETQYF
>TRBJ2-5|TRBV28|18|TRBD2|NA
TGTGCCAGCAGTTTACTTCCCGGACTAGCGGGGGACCAAGAGACCCAGTCCTTC
CASSLLPGLAGDQETQSF
>TRBJ2-4|TRBV12-3/TRBV12-4|17|NA|NA
TGTGCCAGCAGTTTCCGGGACACTTTTCTAGCCAAAAACATTCAGTACTTC
CASSFRDTFLAKNIQYF
>TRBJ2-7|TRBV7-9|15|TRBD1|few
TGTGCCAGCAGCCCCGATACCGGGACAGGCGGCGAGCAGTACTTC
CASSPDTGTGGEQYF
>TRBJ2-3|TRBV2|15|TRBD1|NA
TGTGCCACCACCCCGAGTGCAGGGGGAATAGATACGCAGTATTTT
CATTPSAGGIDTQYF
>TRBJ2-7|TRBV24-1|14|TRBD1|NA
TGTGCCACCAGTCCGCCGGGACAGGGGTCAGGGCAGTACTTC
CATSPPGQGSGQYF
>TRBJ2-5|TRBV10-3|14|NA|NA
TGTGCCATCAGTGATATTGTGGGGGGAGAGACCCAGTACTTC
CAISDIVGGETQYF
>TRBJ2-1|TRBV4-1|17|NA|NA
TGCGCCAGCAGCCCCAGGGGTGGGGGAGCCCCCTACAATGAGCAGTTCTTC
CASSPRGGGAPYNEQFF
>TRBJ2-5|TRBV28|12|TRBD2|many
TGTGCCAGCAGCTTAACGGGGGGGACCCAGTACTTC
CASSLTGGTQYF
>TRBJ1-1|TRBV5-1|17|NA|NA
TGCGCCAGCAGCTTCGGGGGGCTGCCCACTATGAACACTGAAGCTTTCTTT
CASSFGGLPTMNTEAFF
>TRBJ2-1|TRBV20-1|13|NA|NA
TGCAGTGCTAGGGGGAGGGGGTCCCATGAGCAGTTCTTC
CSARGRGSHEQFF
>TRBJ2-5|TRBV7-8|18|TRBD2|NA
TGTGCCAGCACAAGGTTCACATCTAGCGGGGACCGTAAAGAGACCCAGTACTTC
CASTRFTSSGDRKETQYF
>TRBJ2-7|TRBV15|15|NA|NA
TGTGCCACCAGCACCCGGGACACAAAAATCTACGAGCAGTACTTC
CATSTRDTKIYEQYF
>TRBJ1-1|TRBV20-1|13|NA|NA
TGCAGTGCTACACGACAGCTGAACACTGAAGCTTTCTTT
CSATRQLNTEAFF
>TRBJ2-3|TRBV7-2|14|TRBD1|few
TGTGCCAGCAGCTTCCCCCAGGGGGTAGATACGCAGTATTTT
CASSFPQGVDTQYF
>TRBJ2-7|TRBV14|14|NA|NA
TGTGCCAGCAGGCGCCGGGACTTTAATTACGAGCAGTACTTC
CASRRRDFNYEQYF
>TRBJ2-3|TRBV28|14|NA|NA
TGTGCCAGCAGTCAAAGACAGTTGACAGATACGCAGTATTTT
CASSQRQLTDTQYF
>TRBJ2-3|TRBV11-1|16|TRBD2|NA
TGTGCCAGCGGCCACTCCTCGGCGGGGGGGCCCAATACGCAGTATTTT
CASGHSSAGGPNTQYF
>TRBJ2-3|TRBV9|18|NA|once
TGTGCCAGCAGCGTAGCTACAAGTACACACGGGGCCACAGATACGCAGTATTTT
CASSVATSTHGATDTQYF
>TRBJ2-7|TRBV28|14|NA|NA
TGTGCCAGCAGTTTACCAGGGAACCCCTACGAGGAGTACTTC
CASSLPGNPYEEYF
>TRBJ1-2|TRBV29-1|13|TRBD1|few
TGCAGCGCAACCCCCGGGACAGTTTATGGCTACACCTTC
CSATPGTVYGYTF
>TRBJ1-5|TRBV6-5|16|NA|NA
TGTGCCAGCAGTTACCACGAGGGGAGGGACAATCGGCCCCAGCATTTT
CASSYHEGRDNRPQHF
>TRBJ1-2|TRBV5-1|15|NA|NA
TGCGCCAGCAGCTTGGGTTGGGGGTCGGACTATGGCTACACCTTC
CASSLGWGSDYGYTF
>TRBJ2-6|TRBV4-3|16|NA|NA
TGCGCCAGCAGCCAAGAGTCCAGGCGTGGGGCCAACGTCCTGACTTTC
CASSQESRRGANVLTF
>TRBJ2-1|TRBV5-1|12|NA|NA
TGCGCCAGCAGCTTCCCCGGGGAGGTTCAGTTCTTC
CASSFPGEVQFF
>TRBJ2-1|TRBV29-1|12|NA|NA
TGCAGCGTCCAAAGGGCATACAATGAGCAGTTCTTC
CSVQRAYNEQFF
>TRBJ2-7|TRBV24-1|16|NA|NA
TGTGCCACCAGTGATTTTAGTCGGGGATTCTCCTACGAGCAGTACTTC
CATSDFSRGFSYEQYF
>TRBJ2-1|TRBV5-1|17|TRBD2|few
TGCGCCAGCAGCTTGGCGGCTAGCGGGGGCACTTACAATGAGCAGTTCTTC
CASSLAASGGTYNEQFF
>TRBJ2-5|TRBV20-1|14|NA|NA
TGCAGTGCTAGATCCCGGGGGCGAACAGAGACCCAGTACTTC
CSARSRGRTETQYF
>TRBJ2-1|TRBV27|15|NA|NA
TGTGCCAGCAAGGTCTCGGGGGGCCCCTACAATGAGCAGTTCTTC
CASKVSGGPYNEQFF
>TRBJ2-1|TRBV7-8|12|TRBD1|NA
TGTGCCAGCAGCCCCGACAGGGTAATGTTGTTCTTC
CASSPDRVMLFF